A single sample is the source of the 6 T cell receptor beta chains below, sequenced in a study of blood T cell repertoires in COVID-19. Sequenced by immunoSEQ multiplex PCR; TCRdb stores in-frame clones only, minus some. Found here are about 340,000 clones, approximately 87% of them singletons; the top ten hold under 6.5%. Sequencing input: peripheral blood. Receptors were obtained from a woman between 50 and 59 years old with COVID-19, enrolled during active disease.

This chain links TRBV11-2 with TRBJ2-7; 14 nucleotides agree with TRBD2. From germline, CDR1 is SGHAT and CDR2 FQNNGV. With V trimmed by 4 bases and J by 4 bases, 6 bases remained unmatched. The CDR3 spans 16 residues. Here the CDR3 DNA reads TGTGCCAGCAGCTCCGGACTAGCGGGAGGAAGGTACGAGCAGTACTTC. Amino acids: CASSSGLAGGRYEQYF.

In regard to this clone: This same CDR3 is encoded by further DNA sequences in the sample. The rearrangement links TRBV30 to TRBJ1-5; perhaps TRBD1 as D (5 bases). CDR3 length: 13 residues. Germline CDR1 and CDR2: GTSNPN and SVGIG (reference sequence). V was trimmed by 3 bases and J by 1 base, leaving 7 bases between them. The CDR3 nucleotides are TGTGCCTGGAGGACAGACAGCAATCAGCCCCAGCATTTT. Protein product: CAWRTDSNQPQHF.

The chain uses TRBV18 and TRBJ1-6; D is perhaps TRBD1 (5 bases). Trimming pared 2 bases from V and 4 bases from J, leaving 9 bases between. Germline loops: CDR1 KGHSH, CDR2 LQKENI. The CDR3 runs 15 residues. The CDR3 nucleotides are TGTGCCAGCTCACCAGCAGGGAGGTATAATTCACCCCTCCACTTT. Translation gives CASSPAGRYNSPLHF.

V and J are TRBV6-5 and TRBJ2-7; 7 positions match TRBD1. This CDR3 is built from 13 residues. Germline values: CDR1 MNHEY, CDR2 SVGAGI. V lost 6 bases to trimming and J lost 4 bases; unmatched junction nucleotides: 6. The CDR3 is CASSIGGAYEQYF. CDR3 DNA sequence: TGTGCCAGCAGCATAGGGGGCGCATACGAGCAGTACTTC.

The chain employs TRBV10-3 and TRBJ1-4; tentatively, D is TRBD1 (6 bases). V lost 2 bases and J 8 bases, leaving 12 bases between the germline ends. Germline V gene lookup returns CDR1 ENHRY and CDR2 SYGVKD. The CDR3 has 14 residues. The CDR3 loop is CAISETGTLEKLFF. For the CDR3, the DNA is TGTGCCATCAGTGAGACAGGGACCCTGGAAAAACTGTTTTTT.

The CDR3: CASIGTLSSYNSPLHF. The CDR3 DNA follows: TGTGCCAGCATTGGGACATTGAGCTCCTATAATTCACCCCTCCACTTT. The chain couples TRBV27 to TRBJ1-6; D possibly corresponds to TRBD1 (6 bases). The CDR3 is 16 residues long. Germline V gene lookup returns CDR1 MNHEY and CDR2 SMNVEV (reference sequence). The ends were cut back, 7 bases at V and 0 bases at J, with 13 bases in the middle.